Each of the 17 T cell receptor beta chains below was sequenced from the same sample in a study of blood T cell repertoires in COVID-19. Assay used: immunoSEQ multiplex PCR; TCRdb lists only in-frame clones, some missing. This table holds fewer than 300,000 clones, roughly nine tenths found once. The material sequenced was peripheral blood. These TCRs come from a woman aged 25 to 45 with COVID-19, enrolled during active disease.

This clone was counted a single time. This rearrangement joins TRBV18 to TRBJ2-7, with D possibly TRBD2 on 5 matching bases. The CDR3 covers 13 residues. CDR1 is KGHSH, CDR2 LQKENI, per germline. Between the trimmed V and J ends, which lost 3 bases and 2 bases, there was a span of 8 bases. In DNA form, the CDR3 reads TGTGCCAGCTCACCGAGGGATGCCTACGAGCAGTACTTC. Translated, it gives CASSPRDAYEQYF.

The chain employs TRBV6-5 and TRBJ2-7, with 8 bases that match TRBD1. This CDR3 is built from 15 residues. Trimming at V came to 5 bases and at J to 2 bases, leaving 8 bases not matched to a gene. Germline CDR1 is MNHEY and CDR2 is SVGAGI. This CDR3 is CASSHGQGWAYEQYF. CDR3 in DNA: TGTGCCAGCAGTCACGGACAGGGTTGGGCCTACGAGCAGTACTTC.

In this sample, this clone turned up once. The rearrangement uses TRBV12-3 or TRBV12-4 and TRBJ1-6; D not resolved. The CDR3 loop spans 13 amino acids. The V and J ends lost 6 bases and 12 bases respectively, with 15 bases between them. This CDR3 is CASSPGLRLPLHF. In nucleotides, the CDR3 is TGTGCCAGCAGCCCCGGTTTGAGGTTACCCCTCCACTTT.

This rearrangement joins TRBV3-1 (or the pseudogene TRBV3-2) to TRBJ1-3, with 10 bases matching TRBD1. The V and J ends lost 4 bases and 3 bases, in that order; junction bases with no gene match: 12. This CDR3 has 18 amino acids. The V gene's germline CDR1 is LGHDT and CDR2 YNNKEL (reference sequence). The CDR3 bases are TGTGCCAGCAGCCGTCAATGGCTGAGGACAGGGGGTGGAAACACCATATATTTT. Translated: CASSRQWLRTGGGNTIYF.

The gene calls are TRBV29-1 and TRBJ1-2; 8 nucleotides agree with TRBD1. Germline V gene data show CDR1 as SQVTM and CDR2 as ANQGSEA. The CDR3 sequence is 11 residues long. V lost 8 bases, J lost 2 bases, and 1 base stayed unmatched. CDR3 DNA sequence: TGCAGCTACAGGGGGAACTATGGCTACACCTTC. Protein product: CSYRGNYGYTF.

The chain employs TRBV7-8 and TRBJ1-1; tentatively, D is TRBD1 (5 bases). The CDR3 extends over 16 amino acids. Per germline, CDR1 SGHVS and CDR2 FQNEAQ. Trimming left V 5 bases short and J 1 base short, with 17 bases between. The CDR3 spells CASSLHLYDRNTEAFF. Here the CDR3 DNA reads TGTGCCAGCAGCCTCCACCTATACGACAGGAACACTGAAGCTTTCTTT.

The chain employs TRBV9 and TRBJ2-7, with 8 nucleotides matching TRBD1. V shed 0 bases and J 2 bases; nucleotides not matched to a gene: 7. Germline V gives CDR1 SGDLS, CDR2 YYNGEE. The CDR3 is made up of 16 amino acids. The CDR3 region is CASSVEGGQGAYEQYF. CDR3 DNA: TGTGCCAGCAGCGTAGAAGGTGGACAGGGAGCCTACGAGCAGTACTTC.

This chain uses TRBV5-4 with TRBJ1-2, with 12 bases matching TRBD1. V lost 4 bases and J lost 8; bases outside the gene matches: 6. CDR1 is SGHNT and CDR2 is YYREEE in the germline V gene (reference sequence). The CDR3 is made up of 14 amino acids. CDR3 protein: CASSRGQGAEGYTF. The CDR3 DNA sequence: TGTGCCAGCAGCCGGGGACAGGGGGCGGAAGGCTACACCTTC.

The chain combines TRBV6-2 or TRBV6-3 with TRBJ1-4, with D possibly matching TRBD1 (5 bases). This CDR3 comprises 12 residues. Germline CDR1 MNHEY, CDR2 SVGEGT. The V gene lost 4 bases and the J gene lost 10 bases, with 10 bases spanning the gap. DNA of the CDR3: TGTGCCAGCAGTTCGACCCAGGGAAAACTGTTTTTT. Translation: CASSSTQGKLFF.

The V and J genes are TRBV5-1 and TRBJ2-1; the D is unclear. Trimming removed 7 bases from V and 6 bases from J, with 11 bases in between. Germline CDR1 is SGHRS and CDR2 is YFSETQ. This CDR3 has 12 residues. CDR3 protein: CASSDSSNEQFF. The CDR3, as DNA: TGCGCCAGCTCTGACTCAAGCAATGAGCAGTTCTTC.

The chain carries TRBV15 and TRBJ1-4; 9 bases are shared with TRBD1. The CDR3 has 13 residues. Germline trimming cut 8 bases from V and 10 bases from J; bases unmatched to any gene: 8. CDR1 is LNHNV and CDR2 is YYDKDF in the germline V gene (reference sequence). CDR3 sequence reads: CATEGQGLGKLFF. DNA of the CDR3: TGTGCCACCGAGGGACAGGGTCTCGGAAAACTGTTTTTT.

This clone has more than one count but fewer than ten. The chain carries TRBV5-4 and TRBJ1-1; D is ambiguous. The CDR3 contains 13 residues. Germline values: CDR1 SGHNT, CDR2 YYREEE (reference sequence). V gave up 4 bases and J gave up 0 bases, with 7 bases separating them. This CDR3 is CASSPEVNTEAFF. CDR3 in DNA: TGTGCCAGCAGCCCTGAGGTGAACACTGAAGCTTTCTTT.

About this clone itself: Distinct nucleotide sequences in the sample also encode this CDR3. The CDR3 spells CASSLGQFYGYTF. CDR3 sequence (DNA): TGTGCCAGCAGCCTGGGACAGTTCTATGGCTACACCTTC. The chain recombines TRBV27 with TRBJ1-2, with 7 bases that match TRBD1. Germline values: CDR1 MNHEY, CDR2 SMNVEV (reference sequence). Trimming at V came to 6 bases and at J to 4 bases, leaving 5 bases not matched to a gene. This CDR3 is built from 13 residues.

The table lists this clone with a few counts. The CDR3: CASSLDVTDYSYEQYF. In DNA form, the CDR3 reads TGTGCCAGCAGCTTAGACGTGACCGACTACTCCTACGAGCAGTACTTC. The chain has TRBV7-9 and TRBJ2-7, with D perhaps matching TRBD2 (5 bases). Per germline, CDR1 SEHNR and CDR2 FQNEAQ (reference sequence). The ends were cut back, 1 base at V and 0 bases at J, with 13 bases in the middle. The length of the CDR3 is 16 residues.

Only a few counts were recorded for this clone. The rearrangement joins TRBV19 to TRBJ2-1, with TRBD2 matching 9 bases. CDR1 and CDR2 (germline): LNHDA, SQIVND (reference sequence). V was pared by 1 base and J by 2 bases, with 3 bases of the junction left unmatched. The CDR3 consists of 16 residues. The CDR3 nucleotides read TGTGCCAGTAGTATAGTCCCTAGCGGGACCTACAATGAGCAGTTCTTC. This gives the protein CASSIVPSGTYNEQFF.

CDR3 residues: CASKGARQPNSPLHF. CDR3 nucleotides: TGTGCCAGCAAGGGGGCCCGACAGCCCAATTCACCCCTCCACTTT. This chain connects TRBV7-2 to TRBJ1-6; 7 bases line up with TRBD1. The germline CDR1 and CDR2 sequences are SGHTA and FQGNSA. J lost 7 bases, V lost 7 bases, and 10 bases had no gene match. The CDR3 runs to 15 residues.

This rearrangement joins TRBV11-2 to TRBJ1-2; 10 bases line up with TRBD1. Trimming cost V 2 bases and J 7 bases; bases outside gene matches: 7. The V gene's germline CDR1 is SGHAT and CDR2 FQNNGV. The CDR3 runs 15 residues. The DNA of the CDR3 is TGTGCCAGCAGCTTACCCCGGGACAGGGGAACTGGCTACACCTTC. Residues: CASSLPRDRGTGYTF.